This T cell receptor beta chain was profiled in a study of siplizumab effects on memory and regulatory T cells. Points from the study as a whole: Phenotypic classification as naive or memory proved unattainable for roughly 75-96% of proliferating CD4+ or CD8+ clones.

Points on this clone: Its antigen is not identified.

Some 98,000 TCR templates underwent assay in every sample. Data came from immunoSEQ multiplex PCR; TCRdb stores just in-frame clones and leaves some out. The sample contains more than 95,000 clones, roughly 92% of which appear only once. CDR1 and CDR2 from the germline V gene are SGHAT and FQNNGV. With V trimmed by 1 base and J by 2 bases, 7 bases remained unmatched. The CDR3 length is 16 residues. This TCR was sampled from a human donor in good health. Sequencing was carried out using Tregs sorted from blood. This chain uses TRBV11-2 with TRBJ2-7; TRBD1 agrees at 8 bases. The CDR3 region is CASSLASTGAPYEQYF. The CDR3 coding sequence is TGTGCCAGCAGCTTAGCCTCGACAGGGGCTCCCTACGAGCAGTACTTC.